The text below deals with one T cell receptor beta chain. V was shortened by 4 bases and J by 4 bases, with 8 bases between the two germline ends. Germline V gene data show CDR1 as LNHDA and CDR2 as SQIVND (reference sequence). The CDR3 totals 13 residues. The entry originates in a study of cytotoxic CD8 clonotypes in ibrutinib-treated CLL. Study background: Outcomes included some 24 partial and 2 complete responses; after median around 65 months, roughly 14 stayed remitted and approximately 12 progressed.

The assay was immunoSEQ multiplex PCR, and TCRdb's table has in-frame clones only and misses some. The repertoire holds about 200,000 clones, with roughly three quarters as singletons. The chain is built from TRBV19 and TRBJ1-5, with unresolved D. The specimen comprised PBMCs, sampled after 12 months of ibrutinib treatment. The clonotype was recovered from a human donor with chronic lymphocytic leukemia. The CDR3 DNA sequence: TGTGCCAGTAGTAAGTCCTTTAATCAGCCCCAGCATTTT. This sequence encodes CASSKSFNQPQHF.